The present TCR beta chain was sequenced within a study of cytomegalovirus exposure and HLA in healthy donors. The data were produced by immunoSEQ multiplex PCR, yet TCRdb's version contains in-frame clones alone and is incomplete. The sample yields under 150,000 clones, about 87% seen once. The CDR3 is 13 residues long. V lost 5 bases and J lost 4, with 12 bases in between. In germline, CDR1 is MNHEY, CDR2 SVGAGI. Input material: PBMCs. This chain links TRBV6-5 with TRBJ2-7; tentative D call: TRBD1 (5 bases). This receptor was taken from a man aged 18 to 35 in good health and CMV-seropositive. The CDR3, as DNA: TGTGCCAGCAGTCTTAATAAGGGGTACGAGCAGTACTTC. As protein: CASSLNKGYEQYF.